This T cell receptor (beta chain) was found in a study of T-cell reconstitution after alpha-beta-depleted transplantation in children. After removal of 4 bases from V and 4 bases from J, the junction contained 4 bases not matched to a gene. The germline V gene has CDR1 SQVTM and CDR2 ANQGSEA. The CDR3 covers 14 residues. Unique molecular identifiers tagged the TCRbeta library. Each CDR3 protein gets one entry after TCRdb re-called the PCR reads with MiXCR. Here the sample spans about 610,000 distinct CDR3 sequences, under 12% being singletons. This clonotype was seen many times. This chain joins TRBV29-1 and TRBJ1-5; 10 positions match TRBD1. Sequencing was performed on PBMCs from the stem cell graft donor, taken from the stem cell graft. This receptor was taken from a human donor who donated a stem cell graft to a child with acute myeloid leukemia. CDR3 protein: CSVGDRGLNQPQHF. CDR3 in DNA: TGCAGCGTTGGAGACAGGGGGCTAAATCAGCCCCAGCATTTT. The complete variable domain, with remaining parts taken from reference TRBV29-1 and TRBJ1-5, reads SAVISQKPSRDICQRGTSLTIQCQVDSQVTMMFWYRQQPGQSLTLIATANQGSEATYESGFVIDKFPISRPNLTFSTLTVSNMSPEDSSIYLCSVGDRGLNQPQHFGDGTRLSIL.